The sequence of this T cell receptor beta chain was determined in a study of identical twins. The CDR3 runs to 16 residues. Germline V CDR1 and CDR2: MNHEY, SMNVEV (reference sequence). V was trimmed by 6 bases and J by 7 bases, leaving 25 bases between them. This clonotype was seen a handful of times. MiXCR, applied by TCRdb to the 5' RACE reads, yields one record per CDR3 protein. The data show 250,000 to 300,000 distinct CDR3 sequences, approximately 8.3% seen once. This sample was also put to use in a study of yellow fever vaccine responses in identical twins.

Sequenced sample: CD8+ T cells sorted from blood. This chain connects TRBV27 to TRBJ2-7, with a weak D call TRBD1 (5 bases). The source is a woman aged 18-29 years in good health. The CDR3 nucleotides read TGTGCCAGCAGGGAAGCTATCATGGGGCGCTTGGGGGAGCAGTACTTC. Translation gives CASREAIMGRLGEQYF.